These T cell receptor beta chains were read from a single sample in a study of blood T cells in healthy people across ages. TCRdb redid the calling of the 5' RACE reads with MiXCR, one entry per CDR3 protein. The table includes 1,500,000 or so distinct CDR3 sequences, approximately 39% detected once. What was sequenced was blood. Every receptor here comes from a woman under 30 in good health. The CDR3 runs from the conserved cysteine through the conserved F or W. Fields, in order: clone size, V gene, CDR3 protein. Only part of the rows carry a size: once, few, many, or a class if the clone is expanded.

size: NA; V: TRBV7-8; CDR3: CASSFGSGADTQYF
size: NA; V: TRBV12-3/TRBV12-4; CDR3: CASSLALFVDRGREDTQYF
size: few; V: TRBV5-5; CDR3: CASSFRGLAKTQYF
size: NA; V: TRBV21-1; CDR3: CASSKASGQGGAEAFF
size: NA; V: TRBV27; CDR3: CASSLSRGDRQPQHF
size: NA; V: TRBV7-9; CDR3: CASSGYGTQYF
size: few; V: TRBV6-1; CDR3: CANRDRDTGELFF
size: NA; V: TRBV29-1; CDR3: CSVETGLETQYF
size: NA; V: TRBV28; CDR3: CASSLMQVTEAFF
size: NA; V: TRBV7-2; CDR3: CASSFNGVKQETQYF
size: few; V: TRBV28; CDR3: CASSLRGQLYYEQYF
size: few; V: TRBV5-1; CDR3: CASSFDRGHETQYF
size: NA; V: TRBV7-2; CDR3: CASSLVKGASEQYF
size: NA; V: TRBV4-3; CDR3: CASSQDRAWFYGYTF
size: NA; V: TRBV11-2; CDR3: CASSLGYTGSRHGYTF
size: NA; V: TRBV7-6; CDR3: CASSSRPRGRADTQYF
size: few; V: TRBV9; CDR3: CASSVVGHNEQFF
size: many; V: TRBV5-1; CDR3: CASSLVQGARYNEQFF
size: NA; V: TRBV7-9; CDR3: CASSGRQGLNTGELFF
size: many; V: TRBV7-2; CDR3: CASSLVRGMGGNIQYF
size: NA; V: TRBV6-2/TRBV6-3; CDR3: CASRAALEQYF
size: few; V: TRBV6-1; CDR3: CASREYTSMTGELFF
size: NA; V: TRBV27; CDR3: CASSSRIGLNTEAFF
size: NA; V: TRBV9; CDR3: CASSLGLAGEPSYNEQFF
size: few; V: TRBV9; CDR3: CASSAGTSAPYNEQFF
size: few; V: TRBV9; CDR3: CASSVRGLGGHEQYF
size: NA; V: TRBV5-1; CDR3: CASSPSGNQETQYF
size: NA; V: TRBV29-1; CDR3: CSVEPSGGGYTF
size: NA; V: TRBV7-2; CDR3: CASSFRGSDSYEQYF